One and the same sample provided the 24 T cell receptor beta chains below, sequenced in a study of blood T cell repertoires in COVID-19. Sequencing was performed with immunoSEQ multiplex PCR; in TCRdb, only in-frame clones are kept and a portion is missing. The sample lists some 450,000 clones, 88% seen once, with roughly 12% in the top ten. Sequencing input: peripheral blood. Receptors originate from a woman between 45 and 60 years old with COVID-19, enrolled during active disease.

V and J are TRBV5-6 and TRBJ1-6; TRBD1 matches at 9 bases. Losses at the gene ends were 0 bases for V and 7 bases for J; bases not matched to a gene: 5. Per the germline V gene, CDR1 is SGHDT and CDR2 is YYEEEE. The CDR3 covers 16 residues. In DNA form, the CDR3 reads TGTGCCAGCAGCTTGGAGGCCGGGACAGGGAATTCACCCCTCCACTTT. Protein product: CASSLEAGTGNSPLHF. Complete variable domain (other parts from reference TRBV5-6 and TRBJ1-6): DAGVTQSPTHLIKTRGQQVTLRCSPKSGHDTVSWYQQALGQGPQFIFQYYEEEERQRGNFPDRFSGHQFPNYSSELNVNALLLGDSALYLCASSLEAGTGNSPLHFGNGTRLTVT.

The rearrangement uses TRBV2 and TRBJ2-7; 7 nucleotides line up with TRBD2. Germline V gene data show CDR1 as SNHLY and CDR2 as FYNNEI. The CDR3 covers 14 residues. Unmatched junction bases numbered 12, after V lost 7 bases and J lost 6 bases. The CDR3 DNA reads TGTGCCAGCACCTACGGGGGGAATCAGGTCGAGCAGTACTTC. Amino acids: CASTYGGNQVEQYF.

There are a few counts of this clone. Sequence at one end of the junction differs from germline and may be a read error. This chain links TRBV7-9 with TRBJ1-5; D gene unclear. The CDR3 contains 13 residues. Germline lookup yields CDR1 SEHNR and CDR2 FQNEAQ (reference sequence). The CDR3 reads CASSLGGNRPQHF. The CDR3 DNA follows: TGTGCCAGCAGCTTAGGAGGAAATCGGCCCCAGCATTTT.

The table lists this clone with a few counts. This chain uses TRBV19 with TRBJ2-2; 8 bases are a match to TRBD1. This CDR3 region has 16 residues. The germline CDR1 and CDR2 sequences are LNHDA and SQIVND (reference sequence). Unmatched junction bases numbered 8, after V lost 4 bases and J lost 4 bases. The CDR3 region is CASSTGQGVGTGELFF. In nucleotides, the CDR3 is TGTGCCAGTAGTACTGGACAGGGCGTAGGCACCGGGGAGCTGTTTTTT.

V usage is TRBV30 and J usage is TRBJ2-7, with 9 nucleotides matching TRBD1. Germline CDR1 GTSNPN, CDR2 SVGIG (reference sequence). The CDR3 has 14 residues. With V trimmed by 2 bases and J by 5 bases, 7 bases remained unmatched. The chain's CDR3 is CAWSPGTGLHEQYF. As DNA, the CDR3 is TGTGCCTGGAGTCCGGGGACAGGGCTCCACGAGCAGTACTTC.

This sequence joins TRBV6-5 and TRBJ1-5; D gene uncertain. V shed 9 bases and J shed 8 bases, with 14 bases lying between them. Germline CDR1 is MNHEY and CDR2 is SVGAGI. The CDR3 length is 12 residues. The CDR3 coding sequence is TGTGCCAGGGGCAGGCTAAAAGAGCCCCAGCATTTT. This encodes CARGRLKEPQHF.

This chain connects TRBV30 to TRBJ2-5; D is perhaps TRBD2 (6 bases). The CDR3 runs 15 residues. Trimming took 1 base from V and 5 from J, leaving 17 bases between them. From germline, CDR1 is GTSNPN and CDR2 SVGIG (reference sequence). Here the CDR3 reads CAWSAGLGRGETQYF. CDR3 in DNA: TGTGCCTGGAGTGCCGGTCTCGGACGGGGGGAGACCCAGTACTTC.

This clone was found once. V and J are TRBV6-1 and TRBJ1-6; 10 bases match TRBD1. CDR3 length: 17 amino acids. The germline CDR1 and CDR2 sequences are MNHNS and SASEGT. The V gene end was trimmed by 4 bases and the J gene end by 2 bases; junction bases not matched to a gene: 5. In DNA form, the CDR3 reads TGTGCCAGCAGTGGTGGAGGACAGGGGGCCTATAATTCACCCCTCCACTTT. Protein sequence: CASSGGGQGAYNSPLHF.

The chain employs TRBV4-1 and TRBJ1-4, with 7 positions matching TRBD1. Per germline, CDR1 MGHRA and CDR2 YSYEKL. This CDR3 comprises 16 residues. The J segment lost 3 bases and the V segment lost 1 base, leaving 5 bases of the junction unmatched. CDR3 DNA: TGCGCCAGCAGCCAAGTACGGGGACAGTCTAATGAAAAACTGTTTTTT. The encoded protein is CASSQVRGQSNEKLFF.

The gene calls are TRBV9 and TRBJ1-4, with 7 bases aligning to TRBD1. The germline CDR1 and CDR2 sequences are SGDLS and YYNGEE. With 1 base clipped from V and 5 bases from J, the junction kept 5 bases outside the gene matches. The CDR3 has 15 amino acids. The CDR3: CASSVRQGLNEKLFF. The CDR3 DNA follows: TGTGCCAGCAGCGTAAGACAGGGTTTGAATGAAAAACTGTTTTTT.

The chain has TRBV5-1 and TRBJ2-1; D may be TRBD1 (5 bases). V lost 0 bases and J lost 9, with 16 bases in between. CDR1 SGHRS and CDR2 YFSETQ come from the germline V gene. CDR3 size: 15 residues. CDR3 amino acids: CASSLEGREIGEQFF. The CDR3 DNA reads TGCGCCAGCAGCTTGGAGGGCAGGGAAATTGGTGAGCAGTTCTTC. Drawing the rest from reference TRBV5-1 and TRBJ2-1, the complete variable domain is KAGVTQTPRYLIKTRGQQVTLSCSPISGHRSVSWYQQTPGQGLQFLFEYFSETQRNKGNFPGRFSGRQFSNSRSEMNVSTLELGDSALYLCASSLEGREIGEQFFGPGTRLTVL.

The genes are TRBV3-1 (or the pseudogene TRBV3-2) and TRBJ1-6; TRBD1 is a possible D gene (5 bases). Trimming stripped 1 base from V and 8 bases from J, with 9 bases between. The germline V gene encodes CDR1 LGHDT and CDR2 YNNKEL (reference sequence). This CDR3 comprises 14 residues. CDR3 bases: TGTGCCAGCAGCCAAGGGACACTGGATTCACCCCTCCACTTT. This gives the protein CASSQGTLDSPLHF.

V is TRBV19 and J is TRBJ1-6, with 10 nucleotides matching TRBD1. Trimming at V came to 3 bases and at J to 8 bases, leaving 1 base not matched to a gene. The CDR3 totals 14 residues. CDR1 LNHDA and CDR2 SQIVND come from the germline V gene (reference sequence). The CDR3 is CASSMTGGDSPLHF. In DNA, the CDR3 is TGTGCCAGTAGTATGACAGGGGGCGATTCACCCCTCCACTTT.

V and J are TRBV30 and TRBJ1-2; no clear D. Germline CDR1 and CDR2: GTSNPN and SVGIG (reference sequence). CDR3 length equals 13 residues. V was cut by 4 bases and J by 6 bases, with 15 bases left in between. CDR3 sequence (DNA): TGTGCCTGGAAACGAGAGGGCTTCGATGGCTACACCTTC. This codes for CAWKREGFDGYTF.

This chain uses TRBV11-2 with TRBJ2-1; the D gene is possibly TRBD2 (7 bases). With 1 base removed from V and 4 bases from J, the gap between germline ends came to 17 bases. The germline gives CDR1 SGHAT, CDR2 FQNNGV. The CDR3 runs 17 residues. As DNA, the CDR3 is TGTGCCAGCAGCTTAGGCATAAGGGGGGGGGCTTACAATGAGCAGTTCTTC. This gives the protein CASSLGIRGGAYNEQFF.

This clone appeared a single time. The chain joins TRBV19 to TRBJ1-2; tentatively, D is TRBD1 (6 bases). Germline V lookup: CDR1 LNHDA, CDR2 SQIVND (reference sequence). The CDR3 loop spans 13 amino acids. The V end lost 7 bases, the J end lost 4 bases, and 13 bases lay between the germline ends. CDR3 residues: CASIKTGTYGYTF. CDR3 coding DNA: TGTGCCAGTATCAAGACAGGAACCTATGGCTACACCTTC. The entire variable domain, with the rest obtained from reference TRBV19 and TRBJ1-2, is as follows: DGGITQSPKYLFRKEGQNVTLSCEQNLNHDAMYWYRQDPGQGLRLIYYSQIVNDFQKGDIAEGYSVSREKKESFPLTVTSAQKNPTAFYLCASIKTGTYGYTFGSGTRLTVV.

This rearrangement joins TRBV30 to TRBJ2-7, with unresolved D. Germline CDR1 is GTSNPN and CDR2 is SVGIG (reference sequence). The CDR3 has 12 amino acids. V lost 3 bases and J lost 0, with 6 bases in between. The CDR3, as DNA: TGTGCCTGGAGATACAGCTCCTACGAGCAGTACTTC. Residues: CAWRYSSYEQYF.

This clone was picked up one time. This chain connects TRBV2 to TRBJ2-3, with D hard to call. The ends were cut back, 4 bases at V and 3 bases at J, with 8 bases in the middle. Germline lookup yields CDR1 SNHLY and CDR2 FYNNEI. The CDR3 contains 13 residues. CDR3 residues: CASSVIATDTQYF. The CDR3, as DNA: TGTGCCAGCAGTGTAATAGCAACAGATACGCAGTATTTT.

The chain employs TRBV7-2 and TRBJ1-1, with TRBD1 matching 8 bases. The CDR3 sequence is 13 residues long. Germline CDR1 reads SGHTA; CDR2 reads FQGNSA. With V trimmed by 7 bases and J by 6 bases, 7 bases remained unmatched. The CDR3 coding sequence is TGTGCCAGCACCTTGGACAGGGTGGCTGAAGCTTTCTTT. This encodes CASTLDRVAEAFF. Drawing the rest from reference TRBV7-2 and TRBJ1-1, the complete variable domain is GAGVSQSPSNKVTEKGKDVELRCDPISGHTALYWYRQSLGQGLEFLIYFQGNSAPDKSGLPSDRFSAERTGGSVSTLTIQRTQQEDSAVYLCASTLDRVAEAFFGQGTRLTVV.

CDR3 loop: CASSWGGAGSEETQYF. As DNA, the CDR3 is TGTGCCAGCAGTTGGGGGGGCGCAGGATCGGAAGAGACCCAGTACTTC. The rearrangement links TRBV6-2 or TRBV6-3 to TRBJ2-5, with D possibly being TRBD2 (7 bases). CDR3 length equals 16 residues. Deletions cut 4 bases from V and 3 bases from J, with 18 bases between. The germline V gene has CDR1 MNHEY and CDR2 SVGEGT.

This chain links TRBV12-3 or TRBV12-4 with TRBJ2-3; TRBD1 might be the D (5 bases). The V and J ends lost 5 bases and 8 bases respectively, with 5 bases between them. The CDR3 runs 10 residues. The CDR3 DNA reads as TGTGCCAGCAGTAGGGGTACGCAGTATTTT. It is translated as CASSRGTQYF.

The chain uses TRBV28 and TRBJ1-2, with D possibly being TRBD1 (5 bases). The length of the CDR3 is 15 residues. Germline CDR1 MDHEN, CDR2 SYDVKM. Trimming removed 2 bases from V and 2 bases from J, with 12 bases in between. CDR3 sequence (DNA): TGTGCCAGCAGTTTAGTGTCGCCAGGGAACTATGGCTACACCTTC. It codes for CASSLVSPGNYGYTF.

V gene TRBV5-4 combines with J gene TRBJ2-5, with TRBD2 matching over 13 bases. Germline assignment: CDR1 SGHNT and CDR2 YYREEE (reference sequence). The V and J ends lost 4 bases and 2 bases, in that order; junction bases with no gene match: 5. The CDR3 is made up of 16 amino acids. DNA for the CDR3: TGTGCCAGCAGCCGAGGGACTAGCGGGGTTCAAGAGACCCAGTACTTC. Protein: CASSRGTSGVQETQYF.

The rearrangement links TRBV7-9 to TRBJ1-1; D remains ambiguous. Trimming cost V 2 bases and J 3 bases, with 7 bases left between them. From germline, CDR1 is SEHNR and CDR2 FQNEAQ (reference sequence). The CDR3 runs to 13 residues. The CDR3 region has the DNA TGTGCCAGCAGCTTAATGGTAGACACTGAAGCTTTCTTT. Translated: CASSLMVDTEAFF.